These 19 T cell receptor beta chains originate from one sample sequenced in a study of T cell responses to AZD1222 COVID-19 vaccine. Measured with immunoSEQ multiplex PCR; TCRdb has only the in-frame clones, and not every one. The sample includes approximately 88,000 clones, around nine tenths of them seen just once. Sequenced here: peripheral blood, sampled 28 days after the second AZD1222 dose. These receptor sequences come from an adult who received the AZD1222 COVID-19 vaccine.

This clone was seen a single time. This chain links TRBV15 with TRBJ2-7; TRBD1 might be the D (6 bases). The germline V and J ends were trimmed by 0 bases and 2 bases, with 8 bases remaining between them. Germline assignment: CDR1 LNHNV and CDR2 YYDKDF (reference sequence). The CDR3 sequence is 14 residues long. For the CDR3, the DNA is TGTGCCACCAGCAGAGAACAGGGTGCCTACGAGCAGTACTTC. Amino acids: CATSREQGAYEQYF.

V is TRBV7-8 and J is TRBJ1-6; D not certain. CDR3 length: 14 amino acids. Trimming cost V 5 bases and J 10 bases, with 15 bases left between them. Germline CDR1 and CDR2: SGHVS and FQNEAQ. The CDR3 nucleotides are TGTGCCAGCAGCACTTCAACAGTAATCTCACCCCTCCACTTT. It translates to CASSTSTVISPLHF.

The V gene is TRBV6-5, the J gene TRBJ1-1; TRBD1 might be the D (6 bases). The V end lost 6 bases, the J end lost 4 bases, and 18 bases lay between the germline ends. The CDR3 loop spans 15 amino acids. In germline, CDR1 is MNHEY, CDR2 SVGAGI. DNA of the CDR3: TGTGCCAGCAGGACGGATAGGGGGGGAGCCACTGAAGCTTTCTTT. Encoded protein: CASRTDRGGATEAFF.

The chain is built from TRBV28 and TRBJ2-6; D not certain. Germline V gene sequence: CDR1 MDHEN, CDR2 SYDVKM. This CDR3 is 12 amino acids long. The V end lost 8 bases, the J end lost 3 bases, and 5 bases lay between the germline ends. This CDR3 is CASGDGANVLTF. As DNA, the CDR3 is TGTGCCAGCGGAGATGGGGCCAACGTCCTGACTTTC.

This clone was seen once. The rearrangement uses TRBV20-1 and TRBJ2-2; possible D gene TRBD2, 5 bases. Germline V gives CDR1 DFQATT, CDR2 SNEGSKA (reference sequence). The CDR3 covers 13 residues. Between the trimmed V and J ends, which lost 3 bases and 1 base, there was a span of 6 bases. This chain's CDR3 is CSASRGNTGELFF. DNA for the CDR3: TGCAGTGCTAGTCGGGGGAACACCGGGGAGCTGTTTTTT.

This clone was counted once. The chain joins TRBV5-1 to TRBJ1-6; a possible D gene is TRBD1 (5 bases). CDR1 SGHRS and CDR2 YFSETQ come from the germline V gene. The CDR3 consists of 15 residues. Trimming took off 0 bases at V and 9 bases at J, with 13 bases between the two ends. CDR3 protein: CASSLALQGGSPLHF. CDR3 DNA sequence: TGCGCCAGCAGCTTGGCCCTTCAGGGAGGTTCACCCCTCCACTTT.

The J gene is TRBJ2-1, the V gene TRBV3-1 (or the pseudogene TRBV3-2), with TRBD2 matching 8 bases. Germline V gene data show CDR1 as LGHDT and CDR2 as YNNKEL (reference sequence). This CDR3 region has 18 residues. Germline trimming cut 0 bases from V and 3 bases from J; bases unmatched to any gene: 10. The CDR3: CASSQDAPGGLRYNEQFF. CDR3 nucleotide sequence: TGTGCCAGCAGCCAAGATGCTCCGGGGGGGCTCCGCTACAATGAGCAGTTCTTC.

The chain has TRBV7-8 and TRBJ1-1; the D is unclear. Per germline, CDR1 SGHVS and CDR2 FQNEAQ. This CDR3 region has 13 residues. V was clipped by 3 bases and J by 6 bases, with 11 bases between them. The CDR3 nucleotides read TGTGCCAGCAGCTTCTCCCTGGGATCTGAAGCTTTCTTT. It codes for CASSFSLGSEAFF.

The chain has TRBV20-1 and TRBJ1-2; TRBD1 is a possible D gene (6 bases). Trimming shortened V by 4 bases and J by 7 bases, and 13 bases separated the two germline ends. Germline values: CDR1 DFQATT, CDR2 SNEGSKA (reference sequence). The CDR3 runs to 12 residues. The CDR3 reads CSANDRLLGYTF. CDR3 sequence (DNA): TGCAGTGCTAATGACAGGTTGCTTGGCTACACCTTC.

Only one count was recorded for this clone. V usage is TRBV5-4 and J usage is TRBJ2-6; D is perhaps TRBD1 (6 bases). Deletions cut 4 bases from V and 2 bases from J, with 19 bases between. The germline V gene has CDR1 SGHNT and CDR2 YYREEE (reference sequence). CDR3 size: 18 residues. CDR3 coding DNA: TGTGCCAGCAGCAGAGGGACCACAGGGAGCCCTGGGGCCAACGTCCTGACTTTC. It encodes CASSRGTTGSPGANVLTF.

The chain carries TRBV28 and TRBJ1-5; the match to TRBD1 covers 7 bases. The CDR3 consists of 16 residues. Germline assignment: CDR1 MDHEN and CDR2 SYDVKM. Germline trimming cut 3 bases from V and 0 bases from J; bases unmatched to any gene: 5. The DNA for the CDR3 is TGTGCCAGCAGTTTGAGGGGACAGTATAGCAATCAGCCCCAGCATTTT. Its protein is CASSLRGQYSNQPQHF.

The rearrangement uses TRBV5-4 and TRBJ2-3; tentative D call: TRBD2 (6 bases). With 2 bases removed from V and 0 bases from J, the gap between germline ends came to 13 bases. CDR1 and CDR2 from the germline V gene are SGHNT and YYREEE (reference sequence). The CDR3 length is 16 residues. CDR3: CASSFGAGRSTDTQYF. CDR3 DNA: TGTGCCAGCAGCTTCGGGGCGGGGAGGAGCACAGATACGCAGTATTTT.

The chain has TRBV3-1 (or the pseudogene TRBV3-2) and TRBJ2-3; the D is unclear. CDR3 length: 16 amino acids. The germline V gene has CDR1 LGHDT and CDR2 YNNKEL (reference sequence). Trimming took 1 base from V and 0 from J, leaving 11 bases between them. CDR3 sequence reads: CASSQGPRSSTDTQYF. In nucleotides, the CDR3 is TGTGCCAGCAGCCAAGGACCCAGGTCTAGCACAGATACGCAGTATTTT.

This chain joins TRBV27 and TRBJ2-7; D perhaps matches TRBD1 (5 bases). The CDR3 spans 14 residues. Trimming pared 5 bases from V and 0 bases from J, leaving 11 bases between. Germline CDR1 and CDR2: MNHEY and SMNVEV (reference sequence). CDR3 amino acids: CASSQGHSSYEQYF. CDR3 coding DNA: TGTGCCAGCAGTCAAGGACATAGCTCCTACGAGCAGTACTTC.

The chain couples TRBV4-2 to TRBJ2-3, with a weak D call TRBD2 (5 bases). This CDR3 is 14 amino acids long. The germline V and J ends were trimmed by 3 bases and 3 bases, with 10 bases remaining between them. Germline V gene lookup returns CDR1 LGHNA and CDR2 YNFKEQ. In nucleotides, the CDR3 is TGTGCCAGCAGCCAGTTACTAGAAACAGATACGCAGTATTTT. Amino acids: CASSQLLETDTQYF.

The J gene is TRBJ1-6, the V gene TRBV11-2, with TRBD1 matching over 11 bases. The trim removed 1 base at V and 10 bases at J, leaving 9 bases unmatched. Germline V gene data show CDR1 as SGHAT and CDR2 as FQNNGV. CDR3 length equals 17 residues. CDR3 bases: TGTGCCAGCAGCTTAGTAGGACAGGGGGCGAATCGGTCACCCCTCCACTTT. Residues: CASSLVGQGANRSPLHF.

Concerning this clone itself: A read error may account for a junction end that differs from germline. The chain has TRBV18 and TRBJ1-2; possibly TRBD1 for D (6 bases). CDR1 is KGHSH, CDR2 LQKENI, per germline. The CDR3 extends over 13 amino acids. CDR3 loop: CATSPSGVGGYTF. The CDR3 DNA is TGTGCCACCTCACCGTCAGGGGTAGGTGGCTACACCTTC.

The chain recombines TRBV18 with TRBJ1-1, with TRBD1 matching 10 bases. The CDR3 is 15 residues long. The J segment lost 6 bases and the V segment lost 3 bases, leaving 7 bases of the junction unmatched. Germline V gene sequence: CDR1 KGHSH, CDR2 LQKENI. Written as DNA, the CDR3 is TGTGCCAGCTCACCCGCCGGGACAGGGGTCGCTGAAGCTTTCTTT. Protein sequence: CASSPAGTGVAEAFF.

The chain uses TRBV29-1 and TRBJ2-7, with a possible D match to TRBD1 (5 bases). Trimming removed 2 bases from V and 1 base from J, with 12 bases in between. The CDR3 runs 14 residues. CDR1 SQVTM and CDR2 ANQGSEA come from the germline V gene. The CDR3 nucleotides read TGCAGCGTTGAAAGGTCCCAGGGATCCTACGAGCAGTACTTC. It specifies CSVERSQGSYEQYF.